This section outlines one TCR beta chain sequence together with its context. This receptor's antigen is unknown. Per-base qualities were not stored, and no clone one base away is much larger. The source of the sample is a study of a mutant IDH1 vaccine in newly diagnosed glioma (dated by TCRdb to the early 2020s). Turning to the overall study: Patients received eight vaccinations in weeks 1, 3, 5, 7, 11, 15, 19 and 23, corresponding to visits V03 through V10. Peripheral blood samples were drawn at six visits, namely V03 (baseline), V05, V07, V10, V12 and V13. For exploratory analyses, longitudinal TCRB deep sequencing was carried out in around 26 treated patients wherever samples were available. Vaccination began 4-6 weeks after radiotherapy alone, or alongside temozolomide cycles in the chemotherapy-containing groups. Before enrollment, patients had received standard therapy of radiotherapy alone, temozolomide alone, or radiochemotherapy with temozolomide; most received the combination. Of the approximately 30 treated patients, roughly 60% were male and around 40% were female, and a mean age of around 40 years was recorded.

The library was generated by the immunoSEQ multiplex PCR assay. Following the manufacturer's protocol, the hsTCRB Kit was used to amplify rearranged TCR beta chain sequences. An Illumina MiSeq was used to sequence the TCRB libraries. The study's own analysis went as follows. The kit vendor's proprietary platform handled demultiplexing, trimming and gene mapping. In its TCRdb copy, this immuneACCESS table keeps in-frame sequences only and misses some clones. Where compared with another copy, unresolved V genes explain less than half of these, and the others have no known cause. The V and J calls and clone size are taken from that table; D and trimming were inferred from the DNA. Counted in this sample were some 80,000 clones; approximately 85% of them appeared once. 0.77% of the sample belongs to the ten largest clones. The time point label, as the study defines it: week 23, last vaccination. Each vaccine dose was 300 ug of a 20-mer mutant IDH1 peptide in Montanide, given subcutaneously with topical imiquimod. The donors had newly diagnosed IDH1-mutant astrocytomas of WHO grade 3 or 4 that showed loss of nuclear ATRX. The samples were drawn from NOA16, a multicentre, single-arm, open-label phase I trial in Germany that tested a mutant IDH1 peptide vaccine in humans for the first time. Genomic DNA for TCRB sequencing was isolated from EDTA blood with the DNeasy Blood and Tissue Kit.

V ends up 5 bases short and J 6 bases short, with an unmatched junction base count of 10. Spanning cysteine to phenylalanine, the CDR3 consists of 14 amino acids. CDR3 DNA is the only sequence kept; it has 42 bases, read in frame from the first base. The germline V gene (reference sequence) gives CDR1 as GTSNPN and CDR2 as SVGIG. Here is what the overall study found, with its caveats: According to the authors, sample limitations meant that analyses of patient blood samples could not be reproduced. Vaccine-induced immune responses across multiple MHC alleles were detected in about 92% of patients. PBMC samples for TCRB deep sequencing were selected based on availability. No apparent relationship was observed between pseudoprogression and alterations in the top peripheral T cell clonotypes detected by TCRB sequencing.

The rearrangement joined TRBV30 to TRBJ2-1, and TRBD1 matches 7 of the central bases. Here the sequenced sample was PBMCs, taken from a glioma patient whose treatment included an IDH1 peptide vaccine. This sequence originates from a woman between 50 and 59 years old with glioma. The CDR3 loop reads CAWLGTRGPNEQFF. The DNA sequence reads TGTGCCTGGTTAGGAACTAGGGGGCCCAATGAGCAGTTCTTC.